The clone carrying this TCR beta chain was seen many times. Its antigen is unidentified. This sample was taken from a study of regulatory T cells in long-lasting Graves disease. Study-wide points: Tissue studied was limited to peripheral blood, excluding thyroid tissue.

Germline V CDR1 and CDR2: SGHTA, FQGNSA. The V end lost 3 bases, the J end lost 4 bases, and 6 bases lay between the germline ends. The CDR3 extends over 12 amino acids. The TCR beta library used iRepertoire HTBI primers with Arm-PCR amplification of CDR3. TCRdb re-called the multiplex PCR reads through MiXCR, storing one row per CDR3 protein. This sample carries 400,000 to 500,000 distinct CDR3 sequences, about 15% of them seen once, and the ten largest clones take around a quarter. Described time point: newly diagnosed GD, antithyroid drugs for less than 3 months. PBMC-extracted RNA yielded the TCR library. The same specimen was also included in a second study, on T cells in Graves' hyperthyroidism and ophthalmopathy.

This sequence originates from a woman in her late teens or twenties with Graves disease. The rearrangement links TRBV7-2 to TRBJ1-1, with D unresolved. Sequenced material: peripheral blood mononuclear cells (PBMCs), taken at new diagnosis, from a patient treated with antithyroid drugs. The CDR3 sequence is CASSFRATEAFF. Here the CDR3 DNA reads TGTGCCAGCAGCTTTAGGGCCACTGAAGCTTTCTTT.